This T cell receptor beta chain comes out of a study of shared clonotypes between healthy human individuals (dated by TCRdb to about 2020). For the study in its entirety: The cohort comprised two women and a few men aged 18 to 49 years. Per donor, three plates each were used for CD4 naive and CD4 memory, two for CD8 naive, and one for CD8 memory. The study deeply sequenced blood TCR repertoires of five healthy adults to estimate repertoire size and the extent of clonotype sharing between individuals. Libraries were prepared and TCR repertoires were sequenced by different laboratories using diverse techniques, in order to increase sequencing depth and limit assay-specific biases. Leukapheresis yielded between about 0.9 and 10 billion PBMCs per donor. General conclusions and limits of the study: Sharing across a few donors was observed for 5% to 6.5% of naive CD4, 3% to 4% of naive CD8, roughly 2.3% of memory CD4, and 0.4% of memory CD8 clonotypes. Higher generation probabilities were observed for clonotypes shared by all four sorted-subset donors than for non-shared clonotypes. Pairwise subsampling indicated that sequencing depth was expected to affect the degree of clonotype sharing among donors. Naive subsets generally had larger estimated clonotype richness than memory subsets. Sampling was restricted to blood, and TCR repertoires in tissues likely differ from the TCR repertoires found in blood. The genetic and exposure-history diversity represented was limited by the small number of donors. Incomplete sequencing was indicated by rarefaction of sorted-subset datasets, despite the large sequencing depth.

Donors were healthy HIV-negative adults with no recently reported acute infections or vaccinations. Every donor was a Caucasian adult residing in Nashville, Tennessee, USA. Magnetic negative selection was used to enrich CD4+ T cells, after which naive cells were positively selected on CD45RA and the negative fraction became the memory subset. Blood was obtained by leukapheresis, after which PBMCs were separated by Ficoll-Histopaque density gradient centrifugation and cryopreserved in liquid nitrogen vapor phase. Analytical flow cytometry was used to check the purity and quantity of every magnetically sorted T cell population. Each sorted fraction had its genomic DNA isolated and then quantified by UV absorbance on a Nanodrop 2000c. V drops 2 bases and J drops 2 bases, leaving 13 bases in between. The CDR3 spans 15 residues, from the cysteine through the phenylalanine. Just CDR3 DNA is preserved here, 45 bases in frame from base 1. As encoded in the germline V gene, CDR1 is SGHTS while CDR2 is YDEGEE.

Using the deep immunoSEQ assay, multiplex PCR amplified TCR CDR3 regions from genomic DNA. Genomic DNA extracted from each cell subset was distributed evenly over all wells of several immunoSEQ 96-well plates, and each plate served as one replicate. For sorted subsets, about 200 ng genomic DNA, equal to some 28,000 T cell genomes, was loaded into each replicate PCR. Purified libraries were measured with a Qubit 3.0 fluorometer, size-checked on a Bioanalyzer 2100, and measured again with the KAPA Library Quantification kit. Each immunoSEQ 96-well plate was sequenced on its own single-read 150-cycle Illumina NextSeq 550 flow cell. The study's own analysis went as follows. Because the immunoSEQ output held only junctional sequences and lacked quality scores, the filtering could not match the filtering applied to full-length reads. To assign V/J genes and CDR3, sequences were annotated against IMGT germline references using PyIR, a Python wrapper for IgBLAST v1.9. Reads with weak V/J assignments (E-value above 1e-6), missing CDR3, stop codons, out-of-frame junctions, or ambiguous translated residues were removed. V3J clonotypes were defined by identical inferred V gene, J gene, and CDR3 amino acid sequence. Percentage overlap between repertoires was calculated by dividing the number of shared unique clonotypes by the size of the smaller repertoire. RTK rarefaction, the Chao1 estimator, and Recon v2.1 estimates of unobserved clonotypes were used to assess repertoire richness. Generation probabilities were computed with OLGA for all TCRbeta clonotypes obtained by the gDNA method from a few donors. TCRdb re-hosts the immuneACCESS table, in-frame sequences only. Its copies lack some clones; in the studies checked, an unresolved V gene accounts for under half of them, and the cause for the rest is not known. The V and J calls and the clone size are those of that table, but D and trimming were determined from the DNA. Here the sample has around 1.4 million clones; 98% to 99% occur a single time. Of the sample, approximately 0.4% falls within the top ten clones.

This clone was observed once. Its antigen is not yet known. The record has no base qualities; no much larger clone is one base away. The sample taken for sequencing was naive CD4+ T cells sorted from blood. Taken with the paper, the label for cell subset or site translates to: CD45RA+ positively selected. The sequence derives from a man between 25 and 39 years old in good health. The chain is assembled from TRBV5-8 and TRBJ1-2, and TRBD1 may be the D gene, going by 5 matching bases. The CDR3 protein is CASSFFSGGNYGYTF. The bases are TGTGCCAGCAGCTTTTTTTCCGGGGGGAACTATGGCTACACCTTC. Here the CDR3 is joined to the reference TRBV5-8 and TRBJ1-2 genes, and the full variable domain is: EAGVTQSPTHLIKTRGQQATLRCSPISGHTSVYWYQQALGLGLQFLLWYDEGEERNRGNFPPRFSGRQFPNYSSELNVNALELEDSALYLCASSFFSGGNYGYTFGSGTRLTVV.